What follows is one TCR beta chain and its context. The data originate from a study of T cells in Graves' hyperthyroidism and ophthalmopathy. Study-wide background: It was at initial diagnosis, before any treatment, that peripheral blood was collected.

The study excluded patients with uncontrolled infection, other autoimmune disease, pregnancy or lactation. What was amplified from RNA transcripts were TCR beta CDR3 regions. The TCR CDR3 first-round RT-PCR relied on the HTBI primer set. TCRdb ran MiXCR on the multiplex PCR reads and lists one entry per CDR3 protein. The sample has about 480,000 distinct CDR3 sequences, around a quarter seen once. The length of the CDR3 is 14 residues. V shed 5 bases and J 1 base; nucleotides not matched to a gene: 4. The germline gives CDR1 MDHEN, CDR2 SYDVKM. The V call is TRBV28, the J call TRBJ2-7; 8 bases line up with TRBD2. The sequence derives from a woman aged 25 to 45 with Graves' ophthalmopathy. Sequences were obtained from blood. The CDR3 reads CASSPRLASYEQYF. The CDR3 DNA is TGTGCCAGCAGTCCAAGACTAGCGTCCTACGAGCAGTACTTC.